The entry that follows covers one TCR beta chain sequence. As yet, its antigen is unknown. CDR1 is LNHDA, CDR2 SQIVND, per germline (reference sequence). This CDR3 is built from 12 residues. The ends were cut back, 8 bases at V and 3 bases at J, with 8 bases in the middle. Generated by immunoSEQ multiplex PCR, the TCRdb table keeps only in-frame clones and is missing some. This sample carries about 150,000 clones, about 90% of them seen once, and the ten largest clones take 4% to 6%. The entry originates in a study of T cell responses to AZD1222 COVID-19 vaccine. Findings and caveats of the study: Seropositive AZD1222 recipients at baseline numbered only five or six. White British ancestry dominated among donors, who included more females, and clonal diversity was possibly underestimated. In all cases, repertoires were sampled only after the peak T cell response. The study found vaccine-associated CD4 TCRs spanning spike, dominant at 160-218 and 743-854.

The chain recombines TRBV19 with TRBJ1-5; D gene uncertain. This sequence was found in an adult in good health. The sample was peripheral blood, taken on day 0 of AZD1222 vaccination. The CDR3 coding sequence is TGTGCCAGTCGACCGAACAATCAGCCCCAGCATTTT. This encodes CASRPNNQPQHF.